Below, 23 T cell receptor beta chains from the same sample are listed, as sequenced in a study of beta chain features in type 1 diabetes. Expressed TCRB transcripts were sequenced because the isolated RNA had all been reverse transcribed beforehand. This table comes from immunoSEQ multiplex PCR, and its TCRdb copy is limited to in-frame clones, with some not included. The sample lists 390,000 or so clones, about 15% seen once, with about 0.034% in the top ten. Source material: naive CD4+ T cells from blood. The source of these receptors is a man aged 25-45 years in good health.

This clone was observed a few times. The chain couples TRBV7-2 to TRBJ2-1, with D tentatively TRBD2 (6 bases). The length of the CDR3 is 14 residues. V dropped 1 base and J dropped 6 bases, with 10 bases sitting between them. CDR1 and CDR2 from the germline V gene are SGHTA and FQGNSA. CDR3 sequence: CASSLGGLPNEQFF. The CDR3 DNA reads as TGTGCCAGCAGCTTAGGGGGACTTCCCAATGAGCAGTTCTTC.

The chain combines TRBV9 with TRBJ1-2, with a tentative D call TRBD1 (6 bases). There are 16 residues in the CDR3. V was cut by 4 bases and J by 4 bases, with 20 bases left in between. Germline CDR1 and CDR2: SGDLS and YYNGEE. CDR3 sequence (DNA): TGTGCCAGCAGCTCAGTGGGGGGCGTCCCGCCCTATGGCTACACCTTC. Protein product: CASSSVGGVPPYGYTF.

In this sample, this clone turned up a few times. The chain combines TRBV5-4 with TRBJ2-1; 11 bases map to TRBD2. This CDR3 region has 17 residues. CDR1 is SGHNT, CDR2 YYREEE, per germline (reference sequence). Germline trimming cut 4 bases from V and 8 bases from J; bases unmatched to any gene: 14. CDR3 protein: CASSTGLAGERMDEQFF. The CDR3 DNA reads as TGTGCCAGCAGCACCGGACTAGCGGGCGAGAGGATGGATGAGCAGTTCTTC.

In its sample, this clone was seen a few times. V usage is TRBV30 and J usage is TRBJ1-2, with a tentative D call TRBD1 (6 bases). The V and J ends lost 1 base and 8 bases respectively, with 20 bases between them. The CDR3 loop spans 15 amino acids. Per germline, CDR1 GTSNPN and CDR2 SVGIG (reference sequence). The CDR3 reads CAWSEPNWGAVGYTF. Written as DNA, the CDR3 is TGTGCCTGGAGTGAACCAAACTGGGGGGCGGTAGGCTACACCTTC.

The gene calls are TRBV29-1 and TRBJ2-5; a possible D gene is TRBD1 (5 bases). Germline CDR1 SQVTM, CDR2 ANQGSEA. V gave up 5 bases and J gave up 5 bases, with 12 bases separating them. The CDR3 runs to 12 residues. In DNA form, the CDR3 reads TGCAGCGTTCGCAGGGCTGGGGAGACCCAGTACTTC. Encoded protein: CSVRRAGETQYF.

The chain employs TRBV7-2 and TRBJ2-1; 11 positions agree with TRBD2. Germline V gene lookup returns CDR1 SGHTA and CDR2 FQGNSA. The V gene end was trimmed by 5 bases and the J gene end by 4 bases; junction bases not matched to a gene: 7. This CDR3 is built from 16 residues. This CDR3 reads CASSLMTSGIYNEQFF. DNA of the CDR3: TGTGCCAGCAGCCTAATGACTAGCGGGATTTACAATGAGCAGTTCTTC.

The rearrangement joins TRBV7-9 to TRBJ1-2; TRBD1 matches at 8 bases. With V trimmed by 5 bases and J by 4 bases, 6 bases remained unmatched. There are 14 residues in the CDR3. Germline lookup yields CDR1 SEHNR and CDR2 FQNEAQ (reference sequence). The CDR3: CASSIDRGSYGYTF. In nucleotides, the CDR3 is TGTGCCAGCAGCATAGACAGGGGCTCCTATGGCTACACCTTC. The whole variable domain, filled in from reference TRBV7-9 and TRBJ1-2, reads DTGVSQNPRHKITKRGQNVTFRCDPISEHNRLYWYRQTLGQGPEFLTYFQNEAQLEKSRLLSDRFSAERPKGSFSTLEIQRTEQGDSAMYLCASSIDRGSYGYTFGSGTRLTVV.

The table lists this clone with a few counts. The chain carries TRBV5-4 and TRBJ2-7, with TRBD1 matching 8 bases. There are 15 residues in the CDR3. CDR1 and CDR2 (germline): SGHNT, YYREEE (reference sequence). V lost 4 bases and J lost 7; bases outside the gene matches: 13. The CDR3 is CASSPTLDRVVEQYF. In DNA, the CDR3 is TGTGCCAGCAGCCCTACCCTGGACAGGGTCGTTGAGCAGTACTTC.

V and J are TRBV25-1 and TRBJ2-3; 10 bases match TRBD2. Unmatched junction bases numbered 5, after V lost 6 bases and J lost 5 bases. The CDR3 runs 14 residues. In germline, CDR1 is MGHDK, CDR2 SYGVNS. The CDR3 is CASSYLAGVDTQYF. The CDR3, as DNA: TGTGCCAGCAGCTATCTAGCGGGAGTAGATACGCAGTATTTT. The full variable domain, its missing parts supplied by reference TRBV25-1 and TRBJ2-3, is EADIYQTPRYLVIGTGKKITLECSQTMGHDKMYWYQQDPGMELHLIHYSYGVNSTEKGDLSSESTVSRIRTEHFPLTLESARPSHTSQYLCASSYLAGVDTQYFGPGTRLTVL.

This clone was seen a few times. The chain is built from TRBV5-1 and TRBJ2-3; TRBD2 matches at 10 bases. Germline V gene sequence: CDR1 SGHRS, CDR2 YFSETQ. The CDR3 consists of 17 residues. Trimming took 2 bases from V and 0 from J; bases not matched to a gene: 6. This CDR3 is CASSFGTSEPSTDTQYF. CDR3 DNA sequence: TGCGCCAGCAGCTTCGGGACTAGCGAACCTAGCACAGATACGCAGTATTTT.

V and J are TRBV9 and TRBJ2-2; TRBD1 agrees at 9 bases. Trimming removed 4 bases from V and 4 bases from J; junction bases left unmatched: 8. The CDR3 length is 16 residues. CDR1 and CDR2 (germline): SGDLS, YYNGEE. CDR3 residues: CASSTYRGRSTGELFF. The CDR3 DNA sequence: TGTGCCAGCAGCACCTACAGGGGGCGTAGCACCGGGGAGCTGTTTTTT.

The J gene is TRBJ2-2, the V gene TRBV7-9; D not resolved. V lost 6 bases and J lost 6, with 5 bases in between. CDR3 size: 11 residues. Per the germline V gene, CDR1 is SEHNR and CDR2 is FQNEAQ (reference sequence). CDR3 in DNA: TGTGCCAGCAGTCTGTCCGGGGAGCTGTTTTTT. Translated, it gives CASSLSGELFF.

The rearrangement links TRBV6-1 to TRBJ2-7; D not certain. The CDR3 has 11 amino acids. Germline V lookup: CDR1 MNHNS, CDR2 SASEGT. Trimming shortened V by 2 bases and J by 12 bases, and 11 bases separated the two germline ends. CDR3 nucleotides: TGTGCCAGCAGTGAAACCAGGTCCCTGTACGTC. It codes for CASSETRSLYV.

V gene TRBV4-3 combines with J gene TRBJ2-3; D possibly corresponds to TRBD2 (6 bases). From germline, CDR1 is LGHNA and CDR2 YSLEER. Trimming left V 0 bases short and J 2 bases short, with 12 bases between. The CDR3 runs 16 residues. For the CDR3, the DNA is TGCGCCAGCAGCCAAGATTGGGGACTGCTCACAGATACGCAGTATTTT. Protein sequence: CASSQDWGLLTDTQYF.

This rearrangement joins TRBV7-2 to TRBJ2-7, with TRBD1 identical over 8 bases. Germline V CDR1 and CDR2: SGHTA, FQGNSA. The CDR3 sequence is 13 residues long. Losses at the gene ends were 7 bases for V and 6 bases for J; bases not matched to a gene: 8. The CDR3 sequence is CASNTGGLAEQYF. The DNA for the CDR3 is TGTGCCAGCAACACAGGGGGTTTGGCCGAGCAGTACTTC.

The chain recombines TRBV5-4 with TRBJ2-3; 9 nucleotides match TRBD2. CDR3 length equals 14 residues. Trimming cost V 3 bases and J 7 bases; bases outside gene matches: 6. CDR1 is SGHNT, CDR2 YYREEE, per germline (reference sequence). DNA of the CDR3: TGTGCCAGCAGCTCGGGCGGGGGGGCTAATACGCAGTATTTT. This encodes CASSSGGGANTQYF.

The chain has TRBV18 and TRBJ2-3; no clear D gene. V was cut by 2 bases and J by 10 bases, with 13 bases left in between. CDR1 KGHSH and CDR2 LQKENI come from the germline V gene. This CDR3 is 13 amino acids long. CDR3 in DNA: TGTGCCAGCTCACCAGATCTAAGTGGCGCGCAGTATTTT. This encodes CASSPDLSGAQYF.

The V and J genes are TRBV4-2 and TRBJ2-2, with TRBD2 matching 10 bases. J lost 0 bases, V lost 0 bases, and 10 bases had no gene match. The CDR3 totals 20 residues. The germline gives CDR1 LGHNA, CDR2 YNFKEQ. The CDR3 region has the DNA TGTGCCAGCAGCCAAGAAAAGGGCCTAGCGGGAGTTGCGAACACCGGGGAGCTGTTTTTT. Protein: CASSQEKGLAGVANTGELFF.

This clone was counted between two and nine times. This sequence joins TRBV7-2 and TRBJ2-3; 12 bases line up with TRBD2. V was pared by 5 bases and J by 4 bases, with 7 bases of the junction left unmatched. This CDR3 comprises 16 residues. Germline-derived CDR1 and CDR2 are SGHTA and FQGNSA. CDR3 DNA sequence: TGTGCCAGCAGCCTCCCCCTAGCGGGGGGGCCAGATACGCAGTATTTT. This translates into CASSLPLAGGPDTQYF.

This clone was picked up a small number of times. This sequence joins TRBV12-5 and TRBJ1-1; D not resolved. From germline, CDR1 is LGHNT and CDR2 FRNRAP. The CDR3 totals 14 residues. V was pared by 2 bases and J by 5 bases, with 12 bases between. CDR3 nucleotides: TGTGCTAGTGGTTTGCTATCCATGGGGACTGAAGCTTTCTTT. Amino acids: CASGLLSMGTEAFF.

In its sample, this clone was seen a few times. The CDR3 spells CASSWTGDQPQHF. CDR3 nucleotide sequence: TGTGCCAGCAGCTGGACAGGGGATCAGCCCCAGCATTTT. The chain recombines TRBV7-9 with TRBJ1-5; 9 positions agree with TRBD1. Germline CDR1 and CDR2: SEHNR and FQNEAQ (reference sequence). After removal of 4 bases from V and 5 bases from J, the junction contained 0 bases not matched to a gene. The CDR3 is 13 residues long.

This clone was observed a few times. This chain joins TRBV9 and TRBJ2-7, with 9 bases that match TRBD1. V lost 4 bases and J lost 6; bases outside the gene matches: 8. Germline-derived CDR1 and CDR2 are SGDLS and YYNGEE. The CDR3 is 14 residues long. The CDR3 sequence: CASSPRLTGGEQYF. DNA of the CDR3: TGTGCCAGCAGCCCACGCCTGACAGGGGGCGAGCAGTACTTC.

On this clone itself: In the same sample, other DNA sequences code for this CDR3. The chain couples TRBV5-4 to TRBJ2-5, with unresolved D. This CDR3 contains 12 residues. Trimming took off 2 bases at V and 5 bases at J, with 7 bases between the two ends. Germline CDR1 is SGHNT and CDR2 is YYREEE (reference sequence). The DNA of the CDR3 is TGTGCCAGCAGCTTCCCGAAGGAGACCCAGTACTTC. It yields the protein CASSFPKETQYF.